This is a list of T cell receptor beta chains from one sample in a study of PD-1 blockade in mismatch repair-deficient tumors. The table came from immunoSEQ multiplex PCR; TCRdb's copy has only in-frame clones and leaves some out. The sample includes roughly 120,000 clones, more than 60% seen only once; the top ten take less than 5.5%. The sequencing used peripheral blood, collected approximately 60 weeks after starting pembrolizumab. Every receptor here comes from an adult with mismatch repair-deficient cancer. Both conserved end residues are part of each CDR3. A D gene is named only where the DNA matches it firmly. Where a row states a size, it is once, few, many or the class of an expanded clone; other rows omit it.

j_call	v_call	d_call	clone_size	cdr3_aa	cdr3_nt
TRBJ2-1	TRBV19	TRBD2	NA	CASRSSGNYNEQFF	TGTGCCAGTAGGTCTAGCGGTAATTACAATGAGCAGTTCTTC
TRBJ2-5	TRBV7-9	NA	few	CASSTHWASDQETQYF	TGTGCCAGCAGCACACACTGGGCTAGCGACCAAGAGACCCAGTACTTC
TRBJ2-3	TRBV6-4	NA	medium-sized	CASSEGSGSTDTQYF	TGTGCCAGCAGTGAAGGGAGCGGGAGCACAGATACGCAGTATTTT
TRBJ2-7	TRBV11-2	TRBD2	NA	CASSAGLAYEQYF	TGTGCCAGCAGCGCCGGACTAGCTTACGAGCAGTACTTC
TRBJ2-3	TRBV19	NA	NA	CASSMSGTDTQYF	TGTGCCAGTAGTATGAGTGGCACAGATACGCAGTATTTT
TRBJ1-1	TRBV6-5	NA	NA	CASSWGRINLNTEAFF	TGTGCCAGCAGTTGGGGACGGATCAACTTGAACACTGAAGCTTTCTTT
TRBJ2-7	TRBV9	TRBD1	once	CASSVAPGQGEYEQYF	TGTGCCAGCAGCGTGGCACCGGGACAGGGCGAGTACGAGCAGTACTTC
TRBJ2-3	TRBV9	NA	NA	CASSVYLGHTDTQYF	TGTGCCAGCAGCGTATATCTGGGACACACAGATACGCAGTATTTT
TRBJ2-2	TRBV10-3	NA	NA	CAISEVHRELTGELFF	TGTGCCATCAGTGAAGTTCACAGGGAGCTCACCGGGGAGCTGTTTTTT
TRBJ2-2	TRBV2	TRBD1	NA	CASIPDRVLTGELFF	TGTGCCAGCATCCCGGACAGGGTATTAACCGGGGAGCTGTTTTTT
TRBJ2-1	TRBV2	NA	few	CASSEGQSNEQFF	TGTGCCAGCAGTGAAGGGCAGTCCAATGAGCAGTTCTTC
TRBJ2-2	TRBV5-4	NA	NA	CASSLGRAVDTGELFF	TGTGCCAGCAGCTTGGGCAGGGCAGTTGACACCGGGGAGCTGTTTTTT
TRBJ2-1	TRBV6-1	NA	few	CATNGGGYRYDEQFF	TGTGCCACCAACGGGGGAGGCTACCGATATGATGAGCAGTTCTTC
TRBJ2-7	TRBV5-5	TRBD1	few	CASSFRPGQGYEQYF	TGTGCCAGCAGCTTCCGCCCGGGACAGGGCTACGAGCAGTACTTC
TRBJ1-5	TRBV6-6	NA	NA	CASSLQSNQPQHF	TGTGCCAGCAGCCTACAGAGCAATCAGCCCCAGCATTTT